These 10 T cell receptor beta chains were sequenced from one sample in a study of OX40 agonist ivuxolimab in advanced cancers. The data were produced by immunoSEQ multiplex PCR, yet TCRdb's version contains in-frame clones alone and is incomplete. In the table there are tens of thousands of clones, roughly 87% of which are singletons. The sample consisted of CD4+ or CD8+ T cells sorted from blood, taken in a trial of the OX40 agonist ivuxolimab. The receptors derive from an adult with an advanced solid tumor such as melanoma, head and neck, liver or kidney cancer.

The CDR3 DNA reads TGTGCCAGCAGCCCATTCCATAGGGGCGAGAATGGCTACACCTTC. It is translated as CASSPFHRGENGYTF. The chain combines TRBV7-2 with TRBJ1-2, with D perhaps matching TRBD1 (5 bases). The V end was cut by 5 bases, the J end by 6 bases, with 19 bases between. Germline V lookup: CDR1 SGHTA, CDR2 FQGNSA. This CDR3 is built from 15 residues.

This rearrangement joins TRBV6-5 to TRBJ2-1; perhaps TRBD1 as D (6 bases). This CDR3 is 13 amino acids long. The V end was cut by 5 bases, the J end by 4 bases, with 9 bases between. Germline loops: CDR1 MNHEY, CDR2 SVGAGI. The CDR3 reads CASSPDRYNEQFF. The CDR3 bases are TGTGCCAGCAGTCCCGACAGGTACAATGAGCAGTTCTTC.

The V and J genes are TRBV7-3 and TRBJ2-1; 9 bases map to TRBD1. Per the germline V gene, CDR1 is SGHTA and CDR2 is FQGTGA. The CDR3 totals 14 residues. The ends lost 5 bases at V and 5 bases at J; junction bases unmatched: 4. The chain's CDR3 is CASSTGQGHNEQFF. The DNA for the CDR3 is TGTGCCAGCAGCACGGGACAGGGACACAATGAGCAGTTCTTC.

The chain has TRBV30 and TRBJ1-3, with D possibly being TRBD1 (6 bases). Trimming left V 4 bases short and J 0 bases short, with 13 bases between. The CDR3 consists of 15 residues. Per the germline V gene, CDR1 is GTSNPN and CDR2 is SVGIG (reference sequence). The CDR3 DNA follows: TGTGCCTGGAAGACAGGAACCTTCTCTGGAAACACCATATATTTT. Its protein is CAWKTGTFSGNTIYF.

This clone was found once. The V call is TRBV5-1, the J call TRBJ2-6; the D is unclear. Trimming stripped 0 bases from V and 0 bases from J, with 4 bases between. The germline gives CDR1 SGHRS, CDR2 YFSETQ. CDR3 length: 15 residues. The CDR3 protein is CASSLGGSGANVLTF. As DNA, the CDR3 is TGCGCCAGCAGCTTGGGGGGCTCTGGGGCCAACGTCCTGACTTTC.

The chain links TRBV2 to TRBJ2-3; 7 bases match TRBD2. The CDR3 loop spans 14 amino acids. Unmatched junction bases numbered 7, after V lost 8 bases and J lost 2 bases. CDR1 SNHLY and CDR2 FYNNEI come from the germline V gene. The CDR3 DNA is TGTGCCAGCTGGGCAGCGGGGACCACAGATACGCAGTATTTT. Translated, it gives CASWAAGTTDTQYF.

The chain is built from TRBV5-1 and TRBJ2-3; D unclear. Trimming cost V 3 bases and J 0 bases, with 2 bases left between them. The V gene's germline CDR1 is SGHRS and CDR2 YFSETQ. The CDR3 has 12 amino acids. CDR3 coding DNA: TGCGCCAGCAGCTCTAGCACAGATACGCAGTATTTT. This encodes CASSSSTDTQYF.

The V gene is TRBV27, the J gene TRBJ2-1; the D gene is possibly TRBD2 (6 bases). CDR1 MNHEY and CDR2 SMNVEV come from the germline V gene (reference sequence). The CDR3 contains 17 residues. The V end was cut by 0 bases, the J end by 9 bases, with 21 bases between. As DNA, the CDR3 is TGTGCCAGCAGTTTATCGAAGCTGCTAGCGTTGTTGGGTGAGCAGTTCTTC. Residues: CASSLSKLLALLGEQFF.

This chain connects TRBV27 to TRBJ1-1; D uncertain. Germline CDR1 is MNHEY and CDR2 is SMNVEV (reference sequence). V shed 8 bases and J shed 1 base, with 8 bases lying between them. The CDR3 covers 12 residues. CDR3 residues: CASGGPNTEAFF. Here the CDR3 DNA reads TGTGCCAGCGGCGGGCCGAACACTGAAGCTTTCTTT.

This chain connects TRBV4-1 to TRBJ2-1; D not certain. The length of the CDR3 is 14 residues. Germline V gene data show CDR1 as MGHRA and CDR2 as YSYEKL. V lost 1 base to trimming and J lost 9 bases, with 13 bases between them. Written as DNA, the CDR3 is TGCGCCAGCAGCCAAGTGTTCGGGTGGGGTGAGCAGTTCTTC. Translating it yields CASSQVFGWGEQFF.